The source of this TCR beta chain is a study of blood T cell repertoires in COVID-19. Looking at the study overall: COVID-19 samples, acute and convalescent, were from the United States, Italy and Spain. T cells, B-cell-depleted T cells, or PBMCs provided the cDNA or gDNA that served as material.

As processed by the authors: For nucleated cells, counts were estimated from reference gene primer amplification. TCRdb's table, derived via immunoSEQ multiplex PCR, lists solely in-frame clones and lacks some. That table supplies the V and J calls and clone size; D and trimming were determined from the DNA. Found here are tens of thousands of clones, around 73% of them singletons; the top ten hold about 20%. Germline V gene lookup returns CDR1 SGHNT and CDR2 YYREEE (reference sequence). The length of the CDR3 is 16 residues. V shed 4 bases and J 5 bases; nucleotides not matched to a gene: 11. The sequenced sample was peripheral blood. V usage is TRBV5-4 and J usage is TRBJ2-2, with 7 nucleotides matching TRBD1. The source of this sequence is a human donor in a cohort sampled during active or convalescent COVID-19. The CDR3 DNA is TGTGCCAGCAGCCATTCCGGGACAGCCTCAACCGGGGAGCTGTTTTTT. Translating it yields CASSHSGTASTGELFF.